A selection of T cell receptor beta chains follows, all from one sample in a study of persistence of HIV-infected CD4 T cells. The table came from immunoSEQ multiplex PCR; TCRdb's copy has only in-frame clones and leaves some out. The table includes around 9,900 clones, more than 70% detected once. These TCRs are of unknown antigen specificity. This sample comprised CD4+ T cells sorted from PBMCs after 18-hour stimulation, obtained from a patient who received antiretroviral therapy. All receptors derive from an adult woman with HIV who was CMV-seropositive. CDR3s include the opening cysteine and the closing phenylalanine or tryptophan. A D gene is named only where the DNA matches it firmly. Expanded clones get a size class; other rows say once, few or many, or leave the size out.

j_call: TRBJ1-1; v_call: TRBV30; d_call: TRBD1; clone_size: .; cdr3_aa: CAWSGDRDAFF; cdr3_nt: TGTGCCTGGAGTGGAGACAGGGACGCTTTCTTT
j_call: TRBJ1-1; v_call: TRBV19; d_call: .; clone_size: .; cdr3_aa: CATSENTEAFF; cdr3_nt: TGTGCCACCTCAGAGAACACTGAAGCTTTCTTT
j_call: TRBJ1-5; v_call: TRBV2; d_call: .; clone_size: .; cdr3_aa: CASSGLSNQPQHF; cdr3_nt: TGTGCCAGCAGTGGATTGAGTAATCAGCCCCAGCATTTT
j_call: TRBJ1-2; v_call: TRBV28; d_call: .; clone_size: .; cdr3_aa: CASSLSPAYGYTF; cdr3_nt: TGTGCCAGCAGTTTAAGCCCGGCCTATGGCTACACCTTC
j_call: TRBJ2-3; v_call: TRBV19; d_call: TRBD2; clone_size: .; cdr3_aa: CASSTSAGYTDTQYF; cdr3_nt: TGTGCCAGTAGTACATCAGCGGGGTACACAGATACGCAGTATTTT
j_call: TRBJ1-1; v_call: TRBV7-2; d_call: TRBD1; clone_size: .; cdr3_aa: CASSRTGGWMNTEAFF; cdr3_nt: TGTGCCAGCAGCCGGACAGGGGGCTGGATGAACACTGAAGCTTTCTTT
j_call: TRBJ2-1; v_call: TRBV3-1/TRBV3-2; d_call: TRBD2; clone_size: .; cdr3_aa: CASSQGSGLVQDEQFF; cdr3_nt: TGTGCCAGCAGCCAAGGATCGGGACTAGTCCAAGATGAGCAGTTCTTC
j_call: TRBJ1-2; v_call: TRBV2; d_call: TRBD1; clone_size: .; cdr3_aa: CASSVSWDSRGYTF; cdr3_nt: TGTGCCAGCAGTGTTTCATGGGACAGTCGAGGCTACACCTTC
j_call: TRBJ1-2; v_call: TRBV24-1; d_call: .; clone_size: .; cdr3_aa: CATSDLSTDNEYGYTF; cdr3_nt: TGTGCCACCAGTGATTTGAGTACGGACAATGAATATGGCTACACCTTC
j_call: TRBJ2-7; v_call: TRBV7-2; d_call: TRBD1; clone_size: few; cdr3_aa: CASSEGTGGSYEQYF; cdr3_nt: TGTGCCAGCAGCGAGGGGACAGGGGGATCCTACGAGCAGTACTTC
j_call: TRBJ1-4; v_call: TRBV6-1; d_call: .; clone_size: .; cdr3_aa: CASSDVRTNEKLFF; cdr3_nt: TGTGCCAGCAGTGATGTCAGGACTAATGAAAAACTGTTTTTT
j_call: TRBJ1-1; v_call: TRBV11-3; d_call: .; clone_size: .; cdr3_aa: CASSLESGQNGRAEAFF; cdr3_nt: TGTGCCAGCAGCTTAGAGTCGGGACAAAACGGGAGGGCTGAAGCTTTCTTT
j_call: TRBJ2-7; v_call: TRBV2; d_call: .; clone_size: .; cdr3_aa: CASSEARAFFSYEQYF; cdr3_nt: TGTGCCAGCAGTGAGGCCAGGGCGTTCTTTTCCTACGAGCAGTACTTC
j_call: TRBJ1-3; v_call: TRBV11-3; d_call: .; clone_size: .; cdr3_aa: CASSLVGHTIYF; cdr3_nt: TGTGCCAGCAGCTTAGTAGGGCACACCATATATTTT
j_call: TRBJ1-1; v_call: TRBV3-1/TRBV3-2; d_call: .; clone_size: .; cdr3_aa: CASSQRQAAFF; cdr3_nt: TGTGCCAGCAGCCAACGACAGGCGGCTTTCTTT
j_call: TRBJ1-2; v_call: TRBV29-1; d_call: TRBD1; clone_size: .; cdr3_aa: CSVANQQGAGGYTF; cdr3_nt: TGCAGCGTTGCGAACCAACAGGGGGCTGGAGGCTACACCTTC
j_call: TRBJ2-7; v_call: TRBV5-8; d_call: TRBD1; clone_size: few; cdr3_aa: CASTLGQGVYEQYF; cdr3_nt: TGTGCCAGCACCCTCGGGCAGGGGGTTTACGAGCAGTACTTC
j_call: TRBJ1-2; v_call: TRBV10-3; d_call: TRBD1; clone_size: .; cdr3_aa: CAINDRGLSGRRINYGYTF; cdr3_nt: TGTGCCATCAACGACAGGGGGCTTAGTGGGAGGAGAATTAACTATGGCTACACCTTC
j_call: TRBJ1-5; v_call: TRBV30; d_call: .; clone_size: .; cdr3_aa: CAWSALNNRNQPQHF; cdr3_nt: TGTGCCTGGAGCGCACTCAACAATCGCAATCAGCCCCAGCATTTT
j_call: TRBJ2-5; v_call: TRBV9; d_call: TRBD1; clone_size: once; cdr3_aa: CASSPRTGGAETQYF; cdr3_nt: TGTGCCAGCAGCCCTCGGACAGGGGGTGCCGAGACCCAGTACTTC
j_call: TRBJ1-2; v_call: TRBV11-1; d_call: .; clone_size: few; cdr3_aa: CASSLGRDGYTF; cdr3_nt: TGTGCCAGCAGCCTAGGAAGAGATGGCTACACCTTC
j_call: TRBJ1-1; v_call: TRBV5-6; d_call: TRBD1; clone_size: .; cdr3_aa: CASSYLDRDTEAFF; cdr3_nt: TGTGCCAGCAGCTACCTTGACAGGGACACTGAAGCTTTCTTT
j_call: TRBJ2-7; v_call: TRBV7-8; d_call: TRBD1; clone_size: .; cdr3_aa: CASSLNGQGAYEQYF; cdr3_nt: TGTGCCAGCAGCTTAAATGGCCAGGGGGCTTACGAGCAGTACTTC
j_call: TRBJ1-2; v_call: TRBV2; d_call: TRBD1; clone_size: .; cdr3_aa: CASIIGTGNYGYTF; cdr3_nt: TGTGCCAGCATCATCGGGACAGGGAACTATGGCTACACCTTC
j_call: TRBJ1-1; v_call: TRBV7-9; d_call: .; clone_size: once; cdr3_aa: CASSLSRVGNTEAFF; cdr3_nt: TGTGCCAGCAGCTTATCCAGGGTGGGAAACACTGAAGCTTTCTTT
j_call: TRBJ1-1; v_call: TRBV5-6; d_call: .; clone_size: once; cdr3_aa: CASRKNTEAFF; cdr3_nt: TGTGCCAGCAGAAAGAACACTGAAGCTTTCTTT
j_call: TRBJ2-1; v_call: TRBV3-1/TRBV3-2; d_call: .; clone_size: .; cdr3_aa: CASSQDPGGGTEQFF; cdr3_nt: TGTGCCAGCAGCCAAGATCCGGGGGGCGGGACTGAGCAGTTCTTC
j_call: TRBJ2-1; v_call: TRBV2; d_call: TRBD2; clone_size: .; cdr3_aa: CASAGTSGSLYNEQFF; cdr3_nt: TGTGCCAGTGCCGGGACTAGCGGGAGCCTCTACAATGAGCAGTTCTTC
j_call: TRBJ1-4; v_call: TRBV14; d_call: .; clone_size: .; cdr3_aa: CASSQVRRSTNEKLFF; cdr3_nt: TGTGCCAGCAGCCAAGTCCGACGGTCAACTAATGAAAAACTGTTTTTT